This record covers a single TCR beta chain. What it recognizes is unknown. These data come from a study of beta chain features in type 1 diabetes. On average, the one heparinised blood draw given by each donor was 90 to 150 mL. Whole-study findings and limits: Patients' naive, central memory and Treg TCRB repertoires seemed closer to one another than those of healthy donors. For Type 1 diabetes patients, all four CD4+ subsets carried TCRB CDR3s that were moderately but significantly shorter.

This CDR3 comprises 15 residues. Trimming removed 3 bases from V and 4 bases from J, with 15 bases in between. Per the germline V gene, CDR1 is MGHDK and CDR2 is SYGVNS. Isolated RNA was reverse transcribed in full, so expressed TCRB transcripts were sequenced. Read counts averaged approximately 3.5 million for samples of naive, central memory and regulatory T cells. Using immunoSEQ multiplex PCR, the repertoire was profiled, and TCRdb retains in-frame clones only, with some absent. The sample yields 500,000 to 650,000 clones, around 12% seen once. The receptor's source is a man younger than 40 with type 1 diabetes. What was sequenced was naive CD4+ T cells from blood. The chain uses TRBV25-1 and TRBJ1-2; D is undetermined. The chain's CDR3 is CASSDPTGPFYGYTF. Written as DNA, the CDR3 is TGTGCCAGCAGTGACCCCACCGGACCCTTCTATGGCTACACCTTC.